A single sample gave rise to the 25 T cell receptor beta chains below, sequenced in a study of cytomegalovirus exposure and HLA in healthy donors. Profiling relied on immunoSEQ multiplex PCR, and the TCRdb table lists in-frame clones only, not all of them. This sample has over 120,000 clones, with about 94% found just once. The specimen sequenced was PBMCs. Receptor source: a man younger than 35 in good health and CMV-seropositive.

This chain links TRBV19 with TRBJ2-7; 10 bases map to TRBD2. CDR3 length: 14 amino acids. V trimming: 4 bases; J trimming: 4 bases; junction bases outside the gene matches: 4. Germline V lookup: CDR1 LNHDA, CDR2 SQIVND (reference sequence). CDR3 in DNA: TGTGCCAGTAGTACACTAGCGGGACGGTACGAGCAGTACTTC. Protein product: CASSTLAGRYEQYF.

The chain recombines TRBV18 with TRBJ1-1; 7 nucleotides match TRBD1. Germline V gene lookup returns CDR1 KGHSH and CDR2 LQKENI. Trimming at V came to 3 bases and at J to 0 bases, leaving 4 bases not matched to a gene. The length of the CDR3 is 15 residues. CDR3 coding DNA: TGTGCCAGCTCACCCGATACAGGGGTGAACACTGAAGCTTTCTTT. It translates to CASSPDTGVNTEAFF. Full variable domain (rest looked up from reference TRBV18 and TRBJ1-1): NAGVMQNPRHLVRRRGQEARLRCSPMKGHSHVYWYRQLPEEGLKFMVYLQKENIIDESGMPKERFSAEFPKEGPSILRIQQVVRGDSAAYFCASSPDTGVNTEAFFGQGTRLTVV.

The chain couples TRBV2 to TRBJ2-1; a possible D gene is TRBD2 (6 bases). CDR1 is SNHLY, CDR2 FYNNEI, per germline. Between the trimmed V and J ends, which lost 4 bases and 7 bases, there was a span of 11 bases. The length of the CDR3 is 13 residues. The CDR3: CASSAGAWNEQFF. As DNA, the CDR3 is TGTGCCAGCAGTGCGGGAGCATGGAATGAGCAGTTCTTC.

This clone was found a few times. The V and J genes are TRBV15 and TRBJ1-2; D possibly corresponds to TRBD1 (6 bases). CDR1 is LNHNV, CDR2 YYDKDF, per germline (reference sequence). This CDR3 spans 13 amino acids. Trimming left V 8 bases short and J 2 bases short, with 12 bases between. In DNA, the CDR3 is TGTGCCACCGCTCGAGACAGGAACTATGGCTACACCTTC. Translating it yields CATARDRNYGYTF.

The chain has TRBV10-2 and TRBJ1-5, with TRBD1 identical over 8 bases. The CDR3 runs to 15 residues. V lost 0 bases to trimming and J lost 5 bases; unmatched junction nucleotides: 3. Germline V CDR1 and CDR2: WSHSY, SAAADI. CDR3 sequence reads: CASSESTGEDQPQHF. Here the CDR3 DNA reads TGCGCCAGCAGTGAGTCGACAGGGGAGGATCAGCCCCAGCATTTT.

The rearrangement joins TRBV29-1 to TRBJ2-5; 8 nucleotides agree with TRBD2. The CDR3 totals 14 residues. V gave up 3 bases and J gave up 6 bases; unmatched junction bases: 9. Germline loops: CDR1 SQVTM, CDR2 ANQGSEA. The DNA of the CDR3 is TGCAGCGTTGACCCGCGGGGGGCAGGGAAGACCCAGTACTTC. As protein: CSVDPRGAGKTQYF.

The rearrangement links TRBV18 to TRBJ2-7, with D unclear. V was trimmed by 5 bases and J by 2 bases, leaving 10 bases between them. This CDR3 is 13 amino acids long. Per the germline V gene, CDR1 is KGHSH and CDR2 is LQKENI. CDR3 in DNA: TGTGCCAGCTCATCAAACAGCCCCTACGAGCAGTACTTC. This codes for CASSSNSPYEQYF.

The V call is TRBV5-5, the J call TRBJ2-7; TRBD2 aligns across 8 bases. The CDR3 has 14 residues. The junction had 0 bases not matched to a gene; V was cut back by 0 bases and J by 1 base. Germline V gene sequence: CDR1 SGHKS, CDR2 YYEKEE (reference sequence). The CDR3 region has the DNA TGTGCCAGCAGCTTGGGCGGGAGGTCCTACGAGCAGTACTTC. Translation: CASSLGGRSYEQYF.

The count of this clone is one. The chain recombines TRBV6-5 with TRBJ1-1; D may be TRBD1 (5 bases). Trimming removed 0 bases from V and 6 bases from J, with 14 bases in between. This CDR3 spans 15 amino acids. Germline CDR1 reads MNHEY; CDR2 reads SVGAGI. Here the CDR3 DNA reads TGTGCCAGCAGTTACTCAGCAGGGATAAGGGCTGAAGCTTTCTTT. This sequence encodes CASSYSAGIRAEAFF.

The CDR3, as DNA: TGTGCCAGCAGCGTAGGCCTAGCGGTAATTTCCTACAATGAGCAGTTCTTC. Translation gives CASSVGLAVISYNEQFF. V gene TRBV9 combines with J gene TRBJ2-1; 7 bases match TRBD2. V was clipped by 0 bases and J by 1 base; unmatched bases: 7. Germline assignment: CDR1 SGDLS and CDR2 YYNGEE. There are 17 residues in the CDR3.

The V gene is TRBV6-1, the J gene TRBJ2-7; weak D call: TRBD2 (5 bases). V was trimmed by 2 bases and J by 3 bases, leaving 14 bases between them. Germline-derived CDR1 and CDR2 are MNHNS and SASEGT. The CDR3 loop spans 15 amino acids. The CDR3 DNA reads TGTGCCAGCAGTGAAATTCCGGACTTAAGCTACGAGCAGTACTTC. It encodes CASSEIPDLSYEQYF.

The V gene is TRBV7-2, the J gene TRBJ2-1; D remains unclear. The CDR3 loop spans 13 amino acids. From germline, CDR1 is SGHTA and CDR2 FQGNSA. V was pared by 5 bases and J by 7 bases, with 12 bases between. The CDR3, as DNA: TGTGCCAGCAGCCCTAGTAACGGAAATGAGCAGTTCTTC. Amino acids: CASSPSNGNEQFF.

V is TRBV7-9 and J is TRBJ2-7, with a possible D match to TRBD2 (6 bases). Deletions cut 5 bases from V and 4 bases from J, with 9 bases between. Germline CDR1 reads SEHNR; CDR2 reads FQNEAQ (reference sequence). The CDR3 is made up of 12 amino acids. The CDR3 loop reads CASSRDLYEQYF. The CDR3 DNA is TGTGCCAGCAGCAGGGACTTGTACGAGCAGTACTTC.

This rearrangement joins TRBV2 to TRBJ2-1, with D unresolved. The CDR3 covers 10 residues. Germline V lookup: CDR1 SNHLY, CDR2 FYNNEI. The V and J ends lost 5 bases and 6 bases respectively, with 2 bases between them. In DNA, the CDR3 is TGTGCCAGCAGTCTCAATGAGCAGTTCTTC. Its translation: CASSLNEQFF.

The CDR3 loop is CASSLGTAYGYTF. CDR3 DNA sequence: TGTGCCAGCAGCTTAGGGACAGCCTATGGCTACACCTTC. V and J are TRBV7-8 and TRBJ1-2; D is perhaps TRBD1 (6 bases). CDR1 SGHVS and CDR2 FQNEAQ come from the germline V gene. Trimming pared 1 base from V and 4 bases from J, leaving 7 bases between. CDR3 length: 13 amino acids.

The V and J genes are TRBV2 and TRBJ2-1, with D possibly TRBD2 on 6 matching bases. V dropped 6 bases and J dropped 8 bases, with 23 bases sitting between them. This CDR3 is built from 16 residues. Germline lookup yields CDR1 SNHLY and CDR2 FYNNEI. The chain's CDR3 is CASSLRGQRGYDEQFF. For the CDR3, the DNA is TGTGCCAGCAGCTTGCGGGGCCAAAGAGGGTACGATGAGCAGTTCTTC. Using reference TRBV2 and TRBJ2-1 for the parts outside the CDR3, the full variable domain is EPEVTQTPSHQVTQMGQEVILRCVPISNHLYFYWYRQILGQKVEFLVSFYNNEISEKSEIFDDQFSVERPDGSNFTLKIRSTKLEDSAMYFCASSLRGQRGYDEQFFGPGTRLTVL.

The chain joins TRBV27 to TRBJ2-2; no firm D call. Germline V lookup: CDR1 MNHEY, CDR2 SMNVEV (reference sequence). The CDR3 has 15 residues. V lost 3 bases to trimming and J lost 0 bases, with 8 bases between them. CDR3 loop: CASSFMGPNTGELFF. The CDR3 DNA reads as TGTGCCAGCAGTTTCATGGGCCCGAACACCGGGGAGCTGTTTTTT.

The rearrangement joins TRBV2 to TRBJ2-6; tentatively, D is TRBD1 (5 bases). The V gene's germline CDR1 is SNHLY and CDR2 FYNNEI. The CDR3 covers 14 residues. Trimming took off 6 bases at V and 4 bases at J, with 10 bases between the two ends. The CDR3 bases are TGTGCCAGCAGGCAGGGTTCAGGGGCCAACGTCCTGACTTTC. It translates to CASRQGSGANVLTF.

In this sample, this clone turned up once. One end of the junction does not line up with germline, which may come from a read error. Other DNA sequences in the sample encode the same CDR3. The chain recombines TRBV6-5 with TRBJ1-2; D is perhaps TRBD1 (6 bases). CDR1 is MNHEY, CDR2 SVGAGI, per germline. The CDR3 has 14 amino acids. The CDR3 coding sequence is TGTGCCAGCTGGGGGGGCAGTATTAACTATGGTTACACCTTC. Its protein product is CASWGGSINYGYTF.

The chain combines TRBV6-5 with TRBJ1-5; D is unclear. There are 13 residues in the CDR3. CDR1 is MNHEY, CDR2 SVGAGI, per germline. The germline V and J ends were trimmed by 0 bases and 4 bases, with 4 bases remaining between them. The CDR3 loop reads CASSYSQNQPQHF. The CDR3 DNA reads TGTGCCAGCAGTTACTCACAGAATCAGCCCCAGCATTTT.

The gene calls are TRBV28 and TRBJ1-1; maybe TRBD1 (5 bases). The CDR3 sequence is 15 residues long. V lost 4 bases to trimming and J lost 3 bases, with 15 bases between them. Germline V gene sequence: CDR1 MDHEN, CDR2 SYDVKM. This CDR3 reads CASSSLGTPDTEAFF. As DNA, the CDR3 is TGTGCCAGCAGTTCCCTTGGGACTCCAGACACTGAAGCTTTCTTT.

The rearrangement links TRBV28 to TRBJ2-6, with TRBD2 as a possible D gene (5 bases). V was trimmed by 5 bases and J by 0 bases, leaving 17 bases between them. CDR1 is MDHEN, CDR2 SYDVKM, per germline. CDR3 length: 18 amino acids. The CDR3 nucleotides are TGTGCCAGCAGTACCCGTAGAGGGCCTATCTCTGGGGCCAACGTCCTGACTTTC. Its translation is CASSTRRGPISGANVLTF.

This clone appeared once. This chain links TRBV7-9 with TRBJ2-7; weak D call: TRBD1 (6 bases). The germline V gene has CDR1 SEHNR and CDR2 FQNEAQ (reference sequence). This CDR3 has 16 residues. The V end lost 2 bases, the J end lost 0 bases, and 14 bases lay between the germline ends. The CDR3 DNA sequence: TGTGCCAGCAGCTTATTTGGGACACCTTCCTCCTACGAGCAGTACTTC. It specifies CASSLFGTPSSYEQYF.

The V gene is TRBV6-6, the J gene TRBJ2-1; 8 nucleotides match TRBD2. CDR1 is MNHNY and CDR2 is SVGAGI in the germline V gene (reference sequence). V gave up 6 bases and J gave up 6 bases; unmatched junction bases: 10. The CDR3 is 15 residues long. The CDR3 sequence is CASRTSGSFFNEQFF. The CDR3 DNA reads TGTGCCAGCAGGACCAGCGGGAGTTTTTTCAATGAGCAGTTCTTC.

The DNA of the CDR3 is TGTGCCAGCAGCGTAGAGGAACCCGGGACTAGCGGTTTATACACCGGGGAGCTGTTTTTT. As protein: CASSVEEPGTSGLYTGELFF. This chain joins TRBV9 and TRBJ2-2, with 11 bases lining up with TRBD2. Germline V gives CDR1 SGDLS, CDR2 YYNGEE. The CDR3 spans 20 residues. With 0 bases clipped from V and 3 bases from J, the junction kept 13 bases outside the gene matches.